These 15 T cell receptor beta chains were all obtained from the same sample, sequenced in a study of shared clonotypes between healthy human individuals. TCRdb keeps only in-frame clones here, not all; method: immunoSEQ multiplex PCR. The sample consists of about 490,000 clones, approximately 82% of them appearing once. Sample: PBMCs. The receptors derive from a woman aged 40 to 55 in good health. Some clones in this sample may be carry-over from other donors' samples.

The rearrangement joins TRBV28 to TRBJ1-5, with D perhaps matching TRBD1 (5 bases). Germline V gene lookup returns CDR1 MDHEN and CDR2 SYDVKM. This CDR3 comprises 17 residues. V dropped 6 bases and J dropped 0 bases, with 18 bases sitting between them. CDR3 DNA sequence: TGTGCCAGCAGGGCGGGGGGTGAAAGCTATAGCAATCAGCCCCAGCATTTT. It is translated as CASRAGGESYSNQPQHF.

This clone was seen just once. This rearrangement joins TRBV7-8 to TRBJ2-4; 13 bases align to TRBD2. Germline CDR1 and CDR2: SGHVS and FQNEAQ. This CDR3 comprises 14 residues. Germline trimming cut 5 bases from V and 11 bases from J; bases unmatched to any gene: 6. In DNA form, the CDR3 reads TGTGCCAGCAGCCGCGGGACTAGCGGGAACTTTCAGTACTTC. Encoded protein: CASSRGTSGNFQYF.

The chain couples TRBV18 to TRBJ2-1; D gene unclear. With 3 bases removed from V and 6 bases from J, the gap between germline ends came to 18 bases. Germline CDR1 KGHSH, CDR2 LQKENI. The CDR3 runs to 16 residues. As DNA, the CDR3 is TGTGCCAGCTCACCCCTACGGGCCGGAGACACCAATGAGCAGTTCTTC. Residues: CASSPLRAGDTNEQFF.

V gene TRBV2 combines with J gene TRBJ1-5, with a tentative D call TRBD1 (5 bases). The CDR3 contains 14 residues. Germline lookup yields CDR1 SNHLY and CDR2 FYNNEI. The ends were cut back, 8 bases at V and 7 bases at J, with 18 bases in the middle. CDR3 coding DNA: TGTGCCAGCGCCTCGGGGGGAGGGATCCAGCCCCAGCATTTT. Translated, it gives CASASGGGIQPQHF.

The chain carries TRBV6-1 and TRBJ2-1; 9 nucleotides line up with TRBD2. Germline V gene sequence: CDR1 MNHNS, CDR2 SASEGT. V trimming: 8 bases; J trimming: 8 bases; junction bases outside the gene matches: 13. This CDR3 spans 15 amino acids. The CDR3: CASASGAGGPYEQFF. CDR3 DNA sequence: TGTGCCAGCGCCTCCGGGGCGGGAGGGCCCTATGAGCAGTTCTTC.

This rearrangement joins TRBV2 to TRBJ2-7; D may be TRBD1 (5 bases). Trimming shortened V by 4 bases and J by 3 bases, and 16 bases separated the two germline ends. This CDR3 spans 15 amino acids. Germline V gene lookup returns CDR1 SNHLY and CDR2 FYNNEI. For the CDR3, the DNA is TGTGCCAGCAGTGGCGCTAGGGGCAGTGACTACGAGCAGTACTTC. Translation gives CASSGARGSDYEQYF.

A note on this clone: With a much larger clone just one base away, this may be a read error. This specimen includes other DNA sequences encoding the same CDR3. V and J are TRBV2 and TRBJ1-4; possibly TRBD1 for D (6 bases). Germline V lookup: CDR1 SNHLY, CDR2 FYNNEI. V lost 6 bases to trimming and J lost 6 bases, with 14 bases between them. CDR3 size: 14 residues. Written as DNA, the CDR3 is TGTGCCAGCAGCGATCGGGGGCTGGATGAAAAACTGTTTTTT. This translates into CASSDRGLDEKLFF.

The rearrangement uses TRBV6-5 and TRBJ1-2, with a possible D match to TRBD1 (6 bases). V lost 4 bases and J lost 3, with 9 bases in between. CDR1 and CDR2 (germline): MNHEY, SVGAGI. The CDR3 has 13 residues. Written as DNA, the CDR3 is TGTGCCAGCAGTTTAGCAGGGGACTATGGCTACACCTTC. Protein sequence: CASSLAGDYGYTF.

The chain links TRBV5-1 to TRBJ2-7; 13 nucleotides line up with TRBD2. Germline assignment: CDR1 SGHRS and CDR2 YFSETQ. The junction had 1 base not matched to a gene; V was cut back by 3 bases and J by 4 bases. This CDR3 region has 14 residues. CDR3 coding DNA: TGCGCCAGCAGCTGGACTAGCGGGAGTTACGAGCAGTACTTC. The encoded protein is CASSWTSGSYEQYF.

V gene TRBV27 combines with J gene TRBJ2-3, with D tentatively TRBD1 (6 bases). V gave up 5 bases and J gave up 2 bases, with 14 bases separating them. Germline values: CDR1 MNHEY, CDR2 SMNVEV (reference sequence). This CDR3 has 15 residues. The CDR3 coding sequence is TGTGCCAGCAGTCCAGGGACACCATACACAGATACGCAGTATTTT. Encoded protein: CASSPGTPYTDTQYF.

The chain is built from TRBV10-3 and TRBJ2-3, with 9 bases that match TRBD2. The CDR3 has 16 residues. Germline values: CDR1 ENHRY, CDR2 SYGVKD. Losses at the gene ends were 6 bases for V and 2 bases for J; bases not matched to a gene: 9. CDR3 amino acids: CAISALAGLTTDTQYF. In nucleotides, the CDR3 is TGTGCCATCAGCGCACTAGCGGGCCTGACCACAGATACGCAGTATTTT.

This chain connects TRBV5-1 to TRBJ2-2, with TRBD2 matching over 10 bases. J lost 6 bases, V lost 0 bases, and 8 bases had no gene match. The CDR3 runs 17 residues. The V gene's germline CDR1 is SGHRS and CDR2 YFSETQ. CDR3 protein: CASSLGLAGELPGELFF. The CDR3 DNA reads TGCGCCAGCAGCTTGGGGCTAGCGGGAGAATTACCCGGGGAGCTGTTTTTT.

The V gene is TRBV28, the J gene TRBJ2-1; TRBD2 matches at 7 bases. This CDR3 is 15 amino acids long. Germline V gives CDR1 MDHEN, CDR2 SYDVKM. J lost 8 bases, V lost 2 bases, and 9 bases had no gene match. The CDR3 protein is CASSLRGSQVDEQFF. CDR3 sequence (DNA): TGTGCCAGCAGTTTACGCGGGAGTCAAGTCGATGAGCAGTTCTTC.

The V and J genes are TRBV28 and TRBJ2-7; TRBD1 agrees at 9 bases. The V gene end was trimmed by 2 bases and the J gene end by 6 bases; junction bases not matched to a gene: 11. The germline V gene encodes CDR1 MDHEN and CDR2 SYDVKM. CDR3 length equals 16 residues. Here the CDR3 reads CASSLSLGQGPFEQYF. DNA of the CDR3: TGTGCCAGCAGTTTAAGTCTTGGACAGGGGCCCTTCGAGCAGTACTTC.

This chain joins TRBV30 and TRBJ1-2, with D hard to call. Germline V gene lookup returns CDR1 GTSNPN and CDR2 SVGIG (reference sequence). Deletions cut 3 bases from V and 5 bases from J, with 10 bases between. The CDR3 contains 12 residues. CDR3 loop: CAWSAWEYGYTF. In nucleotides, the CDR3 is TGTGCCTGGAGCGCATGGGAATATGGCTACACCTTC.